This T cell receptor beta chain was observed in a study of T-cell reconstitution after alpha-beta-depleted transplantation in children. General observations from the study: When one year had passed after transplant, most T-cell counts and diversity came from newly produced T cells. About two months after transplant, alpha-beta T cells reportedly came from several hundred expanded graft clones. Elevated TCRbeta diversity at day 60 was traced, in some patients, to surviving recipient T cells and thymic progenitors.

Comments on this clonotype: The antigen is not known. The germline gene is not matched at one end of the junction; a read error may be the cause.

Germline CDR1 is LGHDT and CDR2 is YNNKEL (reference sequence). The CDR3 is made up of 14 amino acids. TCRbeta library construction was performed incorporating unique molecular identifiers. Via MiXCR, TCRdb re-called the PCR reads, giving one row per CDR3 protein. The data hold almost 600,000 distinct CDR3 sequences, with more than 20% observed a single time. The chain recombines TRBV3-1 with TRBJ2-7; weak D call: TRBD1 (5 bases). This specimen consisted of PBMCs, obtained before TCRalphabeta/CD19-depleted stem cell transplant. This sequence originates from a boy younger than two with Wiskott-Aldrich syndrome, due to receive a stem cell transplant. CDR3 sequence reads: CASSQVGDHQGFHF. DNA for the CDR3: TGTGCCAGCAGCCAAGTTGGTGATCATCAGGGTTTCCACTTC.